This is a list of T cell receptor beta chains from one sample in a study of blood T cell repertoires in COVID-19. Repertoires were generated with immunoSEQ multiplex PCR, while TCRdb's copy carries only in-frame clones and drops some. This table holds 200,000 or so clones, roughly three quarters found once. The source material was peripheral blood. The receptor source for this set is a man aged 55 to 69 with active or convalescent COVID-19. Each CDR3 is given with its conserved first and last residue. A D gene is named only where the DNA matches it firmly. The size field is filled for only some rows; it gives once, few, many or a size class.

D: NA; V: TRBV7-8; length: 14; J: TRBJ1-3; size: many; CDR3: CASTARGSGNTIYF; DNA: TGTGCCAGCACCGCTCGGGGGTCTGGAAACACCATATATTTT
D: TRBD1; V: TRBV5-1; length: 13; J: TRBJ1-1; size: NA; CDR3: CASTDGQGGEAFF; DNA: TGCGCCAGCACCGATGGACAGGGAGGTGAAGCTTTCTTT
D: TRBD1; V: TRBV11-1; length: 16; J: TRBJ2-3; size: NA; CDR3: CASSFRGRRNSDTQYF; DNA: TGTGCCAGCAGCTTCAGGGGGCGTCGTAATTCGGATACGCAGTATTTT
D: TRBD1; V: TRBV4-1; length: 15; J: TRBJ2-4; size: few; CDR3: CASSPRDREGNIQYF; DNA: TGCGCCAGCAGCCCCCGGGACAGGGAGGGGAACATTCAGTACTTC
D: TRBD2; V: TRBV4-2; length: 19; J: TRBJ2-5; size: NA; CDR3: CASSQVSGLAGEGSETQYF; DNA: TGTGCCAGCAGCCAAGTTAGTGGGCTAGCGGGAGAGGGTAGCGAGACCCAGTACTTC
D: NA; V: TRBV30; length: 14; J: TRBJ2-1; size: NA; CDR3: CAWSPGESYNEQFF; DNA: TGTGCCTGGAGCCCGGGTGAGTCTTACAATGAGCAGTTCTTC
D: NA; V: TRBV6-5; length: 14; J: TRBJ2-7; size: NA; CDR3: CASNRQGLSYEQYF; DNA: TGTGCCAGCAACCGACAGGGACTCTCCTACGAGCAGTACTTC
D: NA; V: TRBV11-2; length: 15; J: TRBJ2-3; size: NA; CDR3: CASSPLEDFTDTQYF; DNA: TGTGCCAGCAGCCCGTTGGAGGACTTCACAGATACGCAGTATTTT
D: NA; V: TRBV19; length: 14; J: TRBJ1-1; size: NA; CDR3: CASSMAASNTEAFF; DNA: TGTGCCAGTAGTATGGCGGCCTCAAACACTGAAGCTTTCTTT
D: TRBD2; V: TRBV9; length: 15; J: TRBJ2-1; size: NA; CDR3: CASSVGGTRHNEQFF; DNA: TGTGCCAGCAGCGTAGGGGGGACTAGACACAATGAGCAGTTCTTC
D: TRBD1; V: TRBV19; length: 14; J: TRBJ1-5; size: NA; CDR3: CASRYRGQGQPQHF; DNA: TGTGCCAGTAGGTACAGGGGGCAGGGACAGCCCCAGCATTTT
D: TRBD1; V: TRBV10-3; length: 17; J: TRBJ1-4; size: NA; CDR3: CAISGGQEDQSNEKLFF; DNA: TGTGCCATCAGTGGGGGACAGGAGGATCAGTCGAATGAAAAACTGTTTTTT
D: NA; V: TRBV18; length: 13; J: TRBJ2-2; size: NA; CDR3: CASSPRSLGELFF; DNA: TGTGCCAGCTCACCAAGGAGTCTCGGGGAGCTGTTTTTT
D: NA; V: TRBV5-1; length: 13; J: TRBJ2-5; size: NA; CDR3: CASSPGSWETQYF; DNA: TGCGCCAGCAGTCCCGGGAGCTGGGAGACCCAGTACTTC
D: NA; V: TRBV7-2; length: 16; J: TRBJ2-2; size: NA; CDR3: CASSLVYGRDTGELFF; DNA: TGTGCCAGCAGCTTAGTTTATGGGAGAGACACCGGGGAGCTGTTTTTT
D: NA; V: TRBV7-9; length: 12; J: TRBJ2-1; size: once; CDR3: CASSLFGNEQFF; DNA: TGTGCCAGCAGCTTATTCGGCAATGAGCAGTTCTTC
D: TRBD1; V: TRBV28; length: 16; J: TRBJ2-7; size: NA; CDR3: CASSSSGTGGSYEQYF; DNA: TGTGCCAGCAGTTCCTCCGGGACAGGGGGCTCCTACGAGCAGTACTTC
D: TRBD1; V: TRBV30; length: 13; J: TRBJ2-7; size: NA; CDR3: CAWSDRGTYEQYF; DNA: TGTGCCTGGAGCGACAGGGGCACCTACGAGCAGTACTTC
D: TRBD1; V: TRBV7-2; length: 14; J: TRBJ2-5; size: NA; CDR3: CASRLGQGKETQYF; DNA: TGTGCCAGCAGACTTGGACAGGGGAAAGAGACCCAGTACTTC
D: TRBD1; V: TRBV10-3; length: 14; J: TRBJ2-3; size: NA; CDR3: CAINSQDRGMAQYF; DNA: TGTGCCATCAATTCCCAGGACAGGGGTATGGCGCAGTATTTT
D: NA; V: TRBV18; length: 14; J: TRBJ2-7; size: NA; CDR3: CASSPRQGSYEQYF; DNA: TGTGCCAGCTCACCACGGCAGGGGTCCTACGAGCAGTACTTC
D: NA; V: TRBV18; length: 12; J: TRBJ1-1; size: few; CDR3: CASSSEYTEAFF; DNA: TGTGCCAGCTCATCGGAGTACACTGAAGCTTTCTTT
D: NA; V: TRBV3-1/TRBV3-2; length: 16; J: TRBJ1-1; size: NA; CDR3: CASSQGTRDFDTEAFF; DNA: TGTGCCAGCAGCCAAGGCACCAGGGATTTCGACACTGAAGCTTTCTTT
D: NA; V: TRBV29-1; length: 15; J: TRBJ2-2; size: NA; CDR3: CSVGGIAVGTGELFF; DNA: TGCAGCGTTGGCGGGATCGCTGTCGGGACCGGGGAGCTGTTTTTT
D: NA; V: TRBV7-3; length: 14; J: TRBJ2-7; size: NA; CDR3: CASSPQHSTYEQYF; DNA: TGTGCCAGCAGCCCCCAGCACAGTACCTACGAGCAGTACTTC
D: TRBD1; V: TRBV28; length: 16; J: TRBJ2-2; size: NA; CDR3: CASTGNRGLESGELFF; DNA: TGTGCCAGCACCGGCAACAGGGGGCTGGAGTCCGGGGAGCTGTTTTTT
D: TRBD1; V: TRBV28; length: 13; J: TRBJ1-2; size: NA; CDR3: CASSLQGAGGYTF; DNA: TGTGCCAGCAGTTTACAGGGGGCAGGTGGCTACACCTTC
D: TRBD2; V: TRBV9; length: 15; J: TRBJ2-1; size: NA; CDR3: CASSGTSGMGDEQFF; DNA: TGTGCCAGCAGCGGAACTAGCGGGATGGGTGATGAGCAGTTCTTC
D: NA; V: TRBV10-3; length: 16; J: TRBJ2-5; size: once; CDR3: CAIRGDSHSGQETQYF; DNA: TGTGCCATCAGGGGGGACAGCCATAGCGGTCAAGAGACCCAGTACTTC
D: NA; V: TRBV7-9; length: 16; J: TRBJ2-5; size: NA; CDR3: CASSLVVGAGEETQYF; DNA: TGTGCCAGCAGCTTAGTAGTGGGCGCAGGGGAGGAGACCCAGTACTTC
D: TRBD2; V: TRBV5-1; length: 16; J: TRBJ2-1; size: NA; CDR3: CASSSLTSGSVDEQFF; DNA: TGCGCCAGCAGCTCGCTGACTAGCGGGAGCGTCGATGAGCAGTTCTTC
D: NA; V: TRBV27; length: 16; J: TRBJ2-3; size: NA; CDR3: CATHTRVKDSGDTQYF; DNA: TGTGCCACACACACCCGGGTAAAAGATAGCGGAGATACGCAGTATTTT
D: NA; V: TRBV7-6; length: 12; J: TRBJ1-4; size: NA; CDR3: CASSLINEKLFF; DNA: TGTGCCAGCAGCTTAATAAATGAAAAACTGTTTTTT
D: TRBD2; V: TRBV9; length: 16; J: TRBJ2-3; size: NA; CDR3: CASSVGIAGETDTQYF; DNA: TGTGCCAGCAGCGTAGGGATAGCGGGGGAGACAGATACGCAGTATTTT
D: NA; V: TRBV6-6; length: 14; J: TRBJ2-1; size: NA; CDR3: CASSYSRVYNEQFF; DNA: TGTGCCAGCAGTTACTCGAGGGTTTACAATGAGCAGTTCTTC
D: NA; V: TRBV28; length: 14; J: TRBJ2-2; size: once; CDR3: CASSSEFNTGELFF; DNA: TGTGCCAGCAGTTCGGAGTTCAACACCGGGGAGCTGTTTTTT
D: NA; V: TRBV5-1; length: 13; J: TRBJ2-5; size: NA; CDR3: CASSIPGEETQYF; DNA: TGCGCCAGCAGCATCCCAGGTGAGGAGACCCAGTACTTC
D: NA; V: TRBV7-3; length: 14; J: TRBJ2-2; size: NA; CDR3: CASKTSPNTGELFF; DNA: TGTGCCAGCAAAACTAGCCCGAACACCGGGGAGCTGTTTTTT
D: TRBD2; V: TRBV5-1; length: 16; J: TRBJ2-3; size: NA; CDR3: CASSRTAGGPPDTQYF; DNA: TGCGCCAGCAGCCGGACAGCGGGAGGGCCCCCTGATACGCAGTATTTT
D: NA; V: TRBV7-2; length: 15; J: TRBJ2-3; size: NA; CDR3: CASSSQGGGTDTQYF; DNA: TGTGCCAGCAGCTCCCAAGGGGGGGGCACAGATACGCAGTATTTT
D: TRBD1; V: TRBV30; length: 14; J: TRBJ1-1; size: NA; CDR3: CAWSWDREITEAFF; DNA: TGTGCCTGGAGTTGGGACAGGGAAATAACTGAAGCTTTCTTT
D: TRBD2; V: TRBV6-5; length: 15; J: TRBJ2-3; size: NA; CDR3: CASVPASGSWGTQYF; DNA: TGTGCCAGCGTTCCCGCTAGCGGGAGTTGGGGTACGCAGTATTTT
D: NA; V: TRBV7-2; length: 13; J: TRBJ1-5; size: many; CDR3: CASSLNFQRTQHF; DNA: TGTGCCAGCAGCTTAAACTTCCAGCGGACCCAGCATTTT
D: TRBD1; V: TRBV18; length: 15; J: TRBJ1-2; size: NA; CDR3: CASSPLGQGDYGYTF; DNA: TGTGCCAGCTCACCGCTCGGACAGGGGGACTATGGCTACACCTTC
D: NA; V: TRBV5-1; length: 13; J: TRBJ2-5; size: NA; CDR3: CASSLGLQETQYF; DNA: TGCGCCAGCAGCTTGGGACTACAAGAGACCCAGTACTTC
D: NA; V: TRBV4-1; length: 15; J: TRBJ2-7; size: NA; CDR3: CASSQGGPGPYEQYF; DNA: TGCGCCAGCAGCCAAGGAGGGCCTGGTCCCTACGAGCAGTACTTC
D: NA; V: TRBV28; length: 13; J: TRBJ1-1; size: NA; CDR3: CASSSSTSTEAFF; DNA: TGTGCCAGCAGTTCTTCTACGAGCACTGAAGCTTTCTTT
D: NA; V: TRBV7-3; length: 15; J: TRBJ1-4; size: NA; CDR3: CASSPRAGANEKLFF; DNA: TGTGCCAGCAGCCCCCGGGCAGGGGCTAATGAAAAACTGTTTTTT
D: NA; V: TRBV11-1; length: 14; J: TRBJ2-3; size: NA; CDR3: CASRRPEGVDTQYF; DNA: TGTGCCAGCAGGCGCCCCGAGGGGGTGGATACGCAGTATTTT